The 7 T cell receptor beta chains in this list originate from one sample, sequenced in a study of T cells in women clearing cervical HPV infection. Method: immunoSEQ multiplex PCR; TCRdb's copy keeps in-frame clones and lacks some. The sample has some 40,000 clones. The source material was blood buffy coat. The source of these receptors is a woman between 18 and 75 years old with a cervical HPV16 infection that either progressed to CIN3+ or cleared (not recorded which).

The CDR3 region is CASSLIRDTEAFF. The part of the CDR3 DNA that was read is TGTGCCAGCAGCTTGATAAGGGACACTGAA. V is TRBV5-8 and J is TRBJ1-1; D ambiguous. The read ends 3 residues before the CDR3 terminus; that terminus is restored from the germline J gene. From germline, CDR1 is SGHTS and CDR2 YDEGEE. The CDR3 is 13 residues long. Trimming took off 1 base at V and 3 bases at J, with 7 bases between the two ends.

Details on this clone: The read finishes 3 residues shy of the CDR3 end, and the germline J gene is used to complete it. This rearrangement joins TRBV19 to TRBJ1-6; TRBD1 aligns across 11 bases. The V segment lost 8 bases and the J segment 9 bases; nucleotides outside the gene matches: 9. The CDR3 spans 15 residues. From germline, CDR1 is LNHDA and CDR2 SQIVND (reference sequence). The CDR3 spells CASAVSGTGGSPLHF. Partial CDR3 DNA: TGTGCCAGTGCCGTTTCCGGGACAGGGGGTTCACCC. The full variable domain, completed using reference TRBV19 and TRBJ1-6, is DGGITQSPKYLFRKEGQNVTLSCEQNLNHDAMYWYRQDPGQGLRLIYYSQIVNDFQKGDIAEGYSVSREKKESFPLTVTSAQKNPTAFYLCASAVSGTGGSPLHFGNGTRLTVT.

The CDR3 DNA, read in part, is TGTGCCAGTAGTATACAGGGGAGGACCGGGGAG. This codes for CASSIQGRTGE. The full-length CDR3 reads as CASSIQGRTGELFF. The chain uses TRBV19 and TRBJ2-2; D possibly uses TRBD1 or TRBD2 (6 bases each). The read falls 3 residues short of the CDR3 end, and the missing part is taken from the germline J gene. This CDR3 has 14 residues. Germline CDR1 and CDR2: LNHDA and SQIVND (reference sequence). Trimming shortened V by 2 bases and J by 5 bases, and 9 bases separated the two germline ends.

Notes on this clone: The read ends 3 residues early relative to the CDR3; the germline J gene fills the gap. The chain joins TRBV7-3 to TRBJ1-3; D uncertain. The CDR3 is 16 residues long. The germline gives CDR1 SGHTA, CDR2 FQGTGA. V gave up 3 bases and J gave up 0 bases, with 12 bases separating them. The sequenced part of the CDR3 DNA is TGTGCCAGCAGCTTCAGTAGTCTAGGCTCTGGAAACACC. The encoded protein is CASSFSSLGSGNT. From start to end, the CDR3 is CASSFSSLGSGNTIYF. The full variable domain, rest sourced from reference TRBV7-3 and TRBJ1-3, is GAGVSQTPSNKVTEKGKYVELRCDPISGHTALYWYRQSLGQGPEFLIYFQGTGAADDSGLPNDRFFAVRPEGSVSTLKIQRTERGDSAVYLCASSFSSLGSGNTIYFGEGSWLTVV.

Comment on this clone: The CDR3 end is not reached by the read, which stops 3 residues before it; the germline J gene fills it in. The J gene is TRBJ2-7, the V gene TRBV4-2; 12 bases map to TRBD2. CDR3 size: 18 residues. Trimming at V came to 0 bases and at J to 0 bases, leaving 6 bases not matched to a gene. Germline CDR1 and CDR2: LGHNA and YNFKEQ. The part of the CDR3 DNA that was read is TGTGCCAGCAGCCAAGAGTTCGGACTAGCGGGGATCTCCTACGAG. It specifies CASSQEFGLAGISYE. The whole CDR3 is CASSQEFGLAGISYEQYF.

Details on this clone: The CDR3 end lies 3 residues beyond the end of the read and is filled in from the germline J gene. The V and J genes are TRBV5-1 and TRBJ1-4, with TRBD1 identical over 9 bases. V was clipped by 5 bases and J by 5 bases; unmatched bases: 4. Germline V CDR1 and CDR2: SGHRS, YFSETQ. The CDR3 runs to 14 residues. The CDR3 reads CASRAGTGNEKLFF. The DNA read from the CDR3 is TGCGCCAGCAGGGCCGGGACAGGGAATGAAAAA. Complete variable domain (other parts from reference TRBV5-1 and TRBJ1-4): KAGVTQTPRYLIKTRGQQVTLSCSPISGHRSVSWYQQTPGQGLQFLFEYFSETQRNKGNFPGRFSGRQFSNSRSEMNVSTLELGDSALYLCASRAGTGNEKLFFGSGTQLSVL.

About this clone: The CDR3 end is not reached by the read, which stops 3 residues before it; the germline J gene fills it in. The chain combines TRBV19 with TRBJ1-5; 7 bases are a match to TRBD1. The junction had 6 bases not matched to a gene; V was cut back by 3 bases and J by 7 bases. The CDR3 contains 14 residues. Germline V gene lookup returns CDR1 LNHDA and CDR2 SQIVND (reference sequence). The sequenced part of the CDR3 DNA is TGTGCCAGTAGTATTGGGGACAGTCGGCAGCCC. Its translation: CASSIGDSRQP. The whole CDR3 region reads CASSIGDSRQPQHF.